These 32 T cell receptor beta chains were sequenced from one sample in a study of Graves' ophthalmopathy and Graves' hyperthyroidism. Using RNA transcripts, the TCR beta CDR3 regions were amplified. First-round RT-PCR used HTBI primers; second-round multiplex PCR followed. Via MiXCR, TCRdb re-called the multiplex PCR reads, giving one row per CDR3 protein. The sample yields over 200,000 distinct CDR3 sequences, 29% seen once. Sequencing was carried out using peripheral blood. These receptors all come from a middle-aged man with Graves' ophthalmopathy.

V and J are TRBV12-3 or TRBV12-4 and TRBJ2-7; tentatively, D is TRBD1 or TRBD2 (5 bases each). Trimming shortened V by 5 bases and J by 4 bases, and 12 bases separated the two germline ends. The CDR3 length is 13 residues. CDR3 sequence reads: CASSPGTIYEQYF. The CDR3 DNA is TGTGCCAGCAGTCCCGGGACGATTTACGAGCAGTACTTC.

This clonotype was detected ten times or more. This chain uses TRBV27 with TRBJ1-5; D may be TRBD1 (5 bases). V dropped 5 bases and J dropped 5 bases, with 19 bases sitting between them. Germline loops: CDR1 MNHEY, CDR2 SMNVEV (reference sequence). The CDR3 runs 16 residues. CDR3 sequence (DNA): TGTGCCAGCAGTATCCGCTGGGGGGGAGGGGATCAGCCCCAGCATTTT. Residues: CASSIRWGGGDQPQHF.

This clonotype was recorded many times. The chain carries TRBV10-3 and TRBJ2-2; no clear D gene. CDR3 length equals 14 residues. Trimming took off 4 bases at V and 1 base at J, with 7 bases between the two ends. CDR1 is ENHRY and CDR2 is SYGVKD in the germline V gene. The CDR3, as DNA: TGTGCCATCAGTGGGACGCTGAACACCGGGGAGCTGTTTTTT. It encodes CAISGTLNTGELFF.

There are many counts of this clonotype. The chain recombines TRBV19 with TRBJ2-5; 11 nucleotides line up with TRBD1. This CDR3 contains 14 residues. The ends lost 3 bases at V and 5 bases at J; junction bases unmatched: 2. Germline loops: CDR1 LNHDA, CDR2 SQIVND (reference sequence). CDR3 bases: TGTGCCAGTAGTATCGGACAGGGGGCCGAGACCCAGTACTTC. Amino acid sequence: CASSIGQGAETQYF.

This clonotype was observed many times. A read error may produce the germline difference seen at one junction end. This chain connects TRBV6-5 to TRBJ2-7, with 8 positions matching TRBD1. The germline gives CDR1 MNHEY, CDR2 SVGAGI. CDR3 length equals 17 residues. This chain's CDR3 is CASSFYLTGGISYKQYF. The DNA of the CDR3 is TGTGCCAGCAGTTTCTACCTCACAGGGGGGATCTCCTACAAGCAGTACTTC.

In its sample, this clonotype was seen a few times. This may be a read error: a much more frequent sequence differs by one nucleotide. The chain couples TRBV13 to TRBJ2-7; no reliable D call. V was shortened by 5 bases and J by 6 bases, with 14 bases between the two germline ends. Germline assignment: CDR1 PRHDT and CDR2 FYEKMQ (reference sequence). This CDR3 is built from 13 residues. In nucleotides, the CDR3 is TGTGCCAGCAGCCCGTGGGCTACCGGCGAGCAGTACTTC. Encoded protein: CASSPWATGEQYF.

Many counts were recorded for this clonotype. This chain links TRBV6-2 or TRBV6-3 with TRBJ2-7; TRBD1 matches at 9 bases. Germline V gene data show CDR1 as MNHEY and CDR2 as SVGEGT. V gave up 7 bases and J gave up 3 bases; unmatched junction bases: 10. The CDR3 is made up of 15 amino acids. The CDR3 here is CASMQGQGRLYEQYF. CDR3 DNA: TGTGCCAGCATGCAGGGACAGGGTCGGCTCTACGAGCAGTACTTC.

The chain's CDR3 is CATSRGRLAEGKNIQYF. The CDR3 DNA is TGTGCCACCAGCAGAGGTAGACTAGCGGAAGGCAAAAACATTCAGTACTTC. The chain uses TRBV15 and TRBJ2-4; 9 bases fit TRBD2. Germline lookup yields CDR1 LNHNV and CDR2 YYDKDF (reference sequence). The CDR3 sequence is 17 residues long. Losses at the gene ends were 1 base for V and 3 bases for J; bases not matched to a gene: 7.

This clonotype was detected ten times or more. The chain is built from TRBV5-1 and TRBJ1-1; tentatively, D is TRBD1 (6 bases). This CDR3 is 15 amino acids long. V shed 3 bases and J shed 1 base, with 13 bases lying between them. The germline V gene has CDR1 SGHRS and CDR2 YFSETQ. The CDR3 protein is CASSWGATPNTEAFF. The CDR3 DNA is TGCGCCAGCAGCTGGGGGGCGACCCCGAACACTGAAGCTTTCTTT.

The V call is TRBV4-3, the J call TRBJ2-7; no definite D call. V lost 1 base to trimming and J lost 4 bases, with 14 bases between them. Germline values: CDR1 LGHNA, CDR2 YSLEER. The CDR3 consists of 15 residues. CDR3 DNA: TGCGCCAGCAGCCAAGGGGTGGAACTTTGGTACGAGCAGTACTTC. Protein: CASSQGVELWYEQYF.

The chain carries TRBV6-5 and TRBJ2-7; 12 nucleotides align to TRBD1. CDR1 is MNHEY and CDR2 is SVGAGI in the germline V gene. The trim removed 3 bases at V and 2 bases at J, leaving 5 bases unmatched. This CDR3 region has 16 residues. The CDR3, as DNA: TGTGCCAGCAGTTATTCGGGACAGGGGGCGGCCTACGAGCAGTACTTC. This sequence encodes CASSYSGQGAAYEQYF.

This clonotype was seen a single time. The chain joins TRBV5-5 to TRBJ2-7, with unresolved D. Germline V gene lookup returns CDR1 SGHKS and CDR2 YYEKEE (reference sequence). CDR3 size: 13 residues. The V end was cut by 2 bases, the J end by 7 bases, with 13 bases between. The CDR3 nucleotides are TGTGCCAGCAGCTTCGAATCGGTCTCGGAGCAGTACTTC. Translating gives CASSFESVSEQYF.

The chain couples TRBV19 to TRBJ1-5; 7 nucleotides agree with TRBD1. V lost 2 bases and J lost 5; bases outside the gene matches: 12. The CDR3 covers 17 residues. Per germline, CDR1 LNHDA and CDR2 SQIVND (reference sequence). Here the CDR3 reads CASSISRARRGDQPQHF. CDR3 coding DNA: TGTGCCAGTAGTATATCCCGGGCGCGCAGGGGGGATCAGCCCCAGCATTTT.

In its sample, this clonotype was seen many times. CDR3 DNA sequence: TGTGCCAGCAGCTCCCGTGAGCGGGAGGGATTACAGGAGACCCAGTACTTC. The encoded protein is CASSSREREGLQETQYF. The chain couples TRBV11-2 to TRBJ2-5; 10 positions agree with TRBD2. V lost 4 bases and J lost 5; bases outside the gene matches: 13. Germline CDR1 reads SGHAT; CDR2 reads FQNNGV. This CDR3 has 17 amino acids.

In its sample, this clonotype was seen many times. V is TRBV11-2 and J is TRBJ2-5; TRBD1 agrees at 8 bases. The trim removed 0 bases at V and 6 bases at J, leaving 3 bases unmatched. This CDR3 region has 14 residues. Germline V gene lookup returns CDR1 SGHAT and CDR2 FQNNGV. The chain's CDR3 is CASSLDWTGKTQYF. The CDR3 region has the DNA TGTGCCAGCAGCTTAGATTGGACAGGGAAGACCCAGTACTTC.

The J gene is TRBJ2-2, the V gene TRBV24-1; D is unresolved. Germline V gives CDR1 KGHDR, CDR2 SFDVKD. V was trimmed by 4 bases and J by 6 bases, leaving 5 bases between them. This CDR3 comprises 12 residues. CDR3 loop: CATSDAAGELFF. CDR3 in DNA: TGTGCCACCAGTGACGCGGCCGGGGAGCTGTTTTTT.

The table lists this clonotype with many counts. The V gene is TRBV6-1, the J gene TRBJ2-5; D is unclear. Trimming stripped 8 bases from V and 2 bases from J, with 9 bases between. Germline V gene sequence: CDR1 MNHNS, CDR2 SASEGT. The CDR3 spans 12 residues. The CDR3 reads CASAVEQETQYF. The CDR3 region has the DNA TGTGCCAGCGCCGTGGAGCAAGAGACCCAGTACTTC.

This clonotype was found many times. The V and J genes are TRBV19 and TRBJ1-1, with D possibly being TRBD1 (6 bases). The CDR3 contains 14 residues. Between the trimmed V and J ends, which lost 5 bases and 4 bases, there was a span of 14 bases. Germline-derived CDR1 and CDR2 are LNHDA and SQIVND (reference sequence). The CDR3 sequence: CASSERQAFTEAFF. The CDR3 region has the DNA TGTGCCAGTAGTGAGAGACAGGCCTTCACTGAAGCTTTCTTT. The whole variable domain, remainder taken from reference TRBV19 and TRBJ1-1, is DGGITQSPKYLFRKEGQNVTLSCEQNLNHDAMYWYRQDPGQGLRLIYYSQIVNDFQKGDIAEGYSVSREKKESFPLTVTSAQKNPTAFYLCASSERQAFTEAFFGQGTRLTVV.

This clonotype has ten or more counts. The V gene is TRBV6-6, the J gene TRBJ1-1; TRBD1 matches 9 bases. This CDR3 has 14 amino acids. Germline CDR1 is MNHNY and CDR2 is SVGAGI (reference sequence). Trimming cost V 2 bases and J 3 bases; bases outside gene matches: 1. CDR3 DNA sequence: TGTGCCAGCAGTTACGGGGACAGGGACACTGAAGCTTTCTTT. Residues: CASSYGDRDTEAFF.

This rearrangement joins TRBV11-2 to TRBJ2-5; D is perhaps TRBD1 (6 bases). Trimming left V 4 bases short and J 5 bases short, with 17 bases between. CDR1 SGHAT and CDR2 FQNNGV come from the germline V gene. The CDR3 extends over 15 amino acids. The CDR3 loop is CASSSGPGAVETQYF. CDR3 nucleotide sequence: TGTGCCAGCAGCTCCGGACCAGGGGCGGTCGAGACCCAGTACTTC.

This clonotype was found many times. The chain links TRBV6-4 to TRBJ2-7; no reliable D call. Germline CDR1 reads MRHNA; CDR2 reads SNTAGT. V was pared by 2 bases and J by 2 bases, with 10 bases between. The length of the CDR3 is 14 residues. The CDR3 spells CASSDGNKPYEQYF. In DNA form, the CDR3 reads TGTGCCAGCAGTGACGGGAACAAACCCTACGAGCAGTACTTC.

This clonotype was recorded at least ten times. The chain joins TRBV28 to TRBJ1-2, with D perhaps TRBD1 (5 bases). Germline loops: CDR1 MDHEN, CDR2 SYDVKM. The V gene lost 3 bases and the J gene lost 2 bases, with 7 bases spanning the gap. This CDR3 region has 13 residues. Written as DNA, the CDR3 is TGTGCCAGCAGTTTTGACAGAAACTATGGCTACACCTTC. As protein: CASSFDRNYGYTF.

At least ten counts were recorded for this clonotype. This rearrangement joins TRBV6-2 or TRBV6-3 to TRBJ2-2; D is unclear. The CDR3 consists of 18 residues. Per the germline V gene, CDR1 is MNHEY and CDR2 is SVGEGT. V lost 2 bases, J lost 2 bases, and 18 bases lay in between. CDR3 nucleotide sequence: TGTGCCAGCAGTTACGACCCGAAGGGCCTGACTAACACCGGGGAGCTGTTTTTT. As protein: CASSYDPKGLTNTGELFF.

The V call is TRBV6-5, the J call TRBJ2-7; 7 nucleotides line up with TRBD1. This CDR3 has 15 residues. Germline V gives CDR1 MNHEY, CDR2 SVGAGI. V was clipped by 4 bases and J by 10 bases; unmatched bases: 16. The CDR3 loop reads CASSFLSRDSLPQYF. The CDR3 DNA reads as TGTGCCAGCAGTTTTCTCTCCCGGGACAGTCTGCCTCAGTACTTC.

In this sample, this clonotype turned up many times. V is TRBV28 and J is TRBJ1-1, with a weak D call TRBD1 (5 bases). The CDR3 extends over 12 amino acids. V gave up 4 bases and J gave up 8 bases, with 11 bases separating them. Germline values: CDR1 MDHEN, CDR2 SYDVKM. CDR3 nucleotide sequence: TGTGCCAGCAGTTCGGGACCCGCCGAAGCTTTCTTT. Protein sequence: CASSSGPAEAFF.

CDR3 sequence: CASSQAGSWGYGYTF. CDR3 bases: TGTGCCAGCAGCCAGGCAGGGAGCTGGGGCTATGGCTACACCTTC. The chain couples TRBV7-2 to TRBJ1-2; D might be TRBD1 (5 bases). The V end lost 5 bases, the J end lost 4 bases, and 17 bases lay between the germline ends. This CDR3 contains 15 residues. Germline V gives CDR1 SGHTA, CDR2 FQGNSA. The full variable domain, with the rest looked up from reference TRBV7-2 and TRBJ1-2, is GAGVSQSPSNKVTEKGKDVELRCDPISGHTALYWYRQSLGQGLEFLIYFQGNSAPDKSGLPSDRFSAERTGGSVSTLTIQRTQQEDSAVYLCASSQAGSWGYGYTFGSGTRLTVV.

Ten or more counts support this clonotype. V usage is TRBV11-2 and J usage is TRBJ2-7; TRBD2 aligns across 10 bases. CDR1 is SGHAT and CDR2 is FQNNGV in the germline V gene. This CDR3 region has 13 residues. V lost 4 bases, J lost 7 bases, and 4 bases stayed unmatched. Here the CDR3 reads CASSYPGLAEQYF. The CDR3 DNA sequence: TGTGCCAGCAGCTACCCGGGACTAGCGGAGCAGTACTTC.

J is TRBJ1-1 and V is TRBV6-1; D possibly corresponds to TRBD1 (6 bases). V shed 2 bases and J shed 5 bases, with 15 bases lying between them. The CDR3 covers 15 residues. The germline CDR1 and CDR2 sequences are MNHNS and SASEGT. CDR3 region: CASSEMVGTGTEAFF. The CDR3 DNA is TGTGCCAGCAGTGAAATGGTGGGTACAGGGACTGAAGCTTTCTTT.

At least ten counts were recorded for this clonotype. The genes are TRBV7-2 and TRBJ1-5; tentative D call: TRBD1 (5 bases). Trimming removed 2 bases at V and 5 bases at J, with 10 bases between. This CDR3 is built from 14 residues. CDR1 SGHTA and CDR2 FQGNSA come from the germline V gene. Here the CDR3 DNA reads TGTGCCAGCAGCTTATTAGGGGACGATCAGCCCCAGCATTTT. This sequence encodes CASSLLGDDQPQHF.

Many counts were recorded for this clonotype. In DNA form, the CDR3 reads TGTGCCAGCAGCCCCAAAGTTGGACAGAGTCAAGGGAATAGCAATCAGCCCCAGCATTTT. Encoded protein: CASSPKVGQSQGNSNQPQHF. This chain uses TRBV13 with TRBJ1-5; possibly TRBD1 for D (6 bases). There are 20 residues in the CDR3. Germline assignment: CDR1 PRHDT and CDR2 FYEKMQ (reference sequence). The ends were cut back, 5 bases at V and 0 bases at J, with 26 bases in the middle.

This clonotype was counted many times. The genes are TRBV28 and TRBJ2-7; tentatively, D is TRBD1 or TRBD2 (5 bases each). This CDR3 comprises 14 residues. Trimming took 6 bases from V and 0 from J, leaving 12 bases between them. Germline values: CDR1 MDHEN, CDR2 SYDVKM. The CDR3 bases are TGTGCCAGCAGGGGGGTACGGAGCTCCTACGAGCAGTACTTC. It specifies CASRGVRSSYEQYF. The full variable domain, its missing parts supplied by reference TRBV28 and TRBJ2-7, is DVKVTQSSRYLVKRTGEKVFLECVQDMDHENMFWYRQDPGLGLRLIYFSYDVKMKEKGDIPEGYSVSREKKERFSLILESASTNQTSMYLCASRGVRSSYEQYFGPGTRLTVT.

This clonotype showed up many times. Here the CDR3 reads CASSLGFGQGAAGELFF. The CDR3 nucleotides read TGTGCCAGCAGTTTGGGTTTTGGACAGGGGGCGGCCGGGGAGCTGTTTTTT. The rearrangement joins TRBV12-3 or TRBV12-4 to TRBJ2-2; 11 bases map to TRBD1. J gave up 6 bases and V 3 bases, and 9 bases lay outside the gene matches. The CDR3 loop spans 17 amino acids.